This T cell receptor beta chain appears in the sequencing data of a study of OX40 agonist ivuxolimab in advanced cancers. Here immunoSEQ multiplex PCR was the method, and the copy in TCRdb shows in-frame clones only, minus some. This sample has fewer than 35,000 clones, with approximately 89% found just once. The material was CD4+ or CD8+ T cells sorted from blood, obtained in a trial of the OX40 agonist ivuxolimab. The sequence derives from an adult with an advanced solid tumor such as melanoma, head and neck, liver or kidney cancer.

CDR3 sequence reads: CASSATRKVSGTDTQYF. Here the CDR3 DNA reads TGTGCCAGCAGCGCGACTAGGAAGGTTTCAGGCACAGATACGCAGTATTTT. V gene TRBV7-3 combines with J gene TRBJ2-3; D might be TRBD2 (6 bases). The V gene lost 5 bases and the J gene lost 1 base, with 19 bases spanning the gap. The CDR3 has 17 residues. Looked up from germline, CDR1 is SGHTA and CDR2 is FQGTGA. Full variable domain (remainder filled in from reference TRBV7-3 and TRBJ2-3): GAGVSQTPSNKVTEKGKYVELRCDPISGHTALYWYRQSLGQGPEFLIYFQGTGAADDSGLPNDRFFAVRPEGSVSTLKIQRTERGDSAVYLCASSATRKVSGTDTQYFGPGTRLTVL.